This TCR beta chain was captured in a study of blood T cells in healthy people across ages. PCR was performed a second time for about 7 to 11 cycles using a sample-barcoded 5' primer and a J-beta primer mix. TCRdb re-called the 5' RACE reads with MiXCR, one entry per CDR3 protein. In the table there are around 1,700,000 distinct CDR3 sequences, 28% of which are singletons. CDR1 is LGHDT and CDR2 is YNNKEL in the germline V gene (reference sequence). The V gene end was trimmed by 3 bases and the J gene end by 5 bases; junction bases not matched to a gene: 13. This CDR3 has 16 residues. The chain couples TRBV3-1 to TRBJ2-7, with 7 positions matching TRBD1. The receptor comes from a woman aged 25 to 45 in good health. Sequenced: blood. Here the CDR3 DNA reads TGTGCCAGCAGCCAGAACCGAAGACAGGGCAAAAACGAGCAGTACTTC. Encoded protein: CASSQNRRQGKNEQYF.